This TCR beta chain was documented in a study of Ad26.COV2.S vaccination and SARS-CoV-2 variants. Assay used: immunoSEQ multiplex PCR; TCRdb lists only in-frame clones, some missing. The data contain about 350,000 clones, about 90% of them singletons. Germline V CDR1 and CDR2: MNHEY, SVGEGT. The CDR3 runs to 21 residues. The V end was cut by 2 bases, the J end by 1 base, with 26 bases between. The genes are TRBV6-2 or TRBV6-3 and TRBJ2-2; TRBD2 might be the D (7 bases). The sequences come from peripheral blood, collected after recovery from COVID-19. The clonotype originates from a human donor who had recovered from COVID-19. The CDR3 DNA is TGTGCCAGCAGTTACCCTACTTCCCCGGGGGGCCAGCCGAGGAACACCGGGGAGCTGTTTTTT. Protein product: CASSYPTSPGGQPRNTGELFF.